The 25 T cell receptor beta chains listed next were all sequenced from one sample in a study of blood T cell repertoires in COVID-19. Produced via immunoSEQ multiplex PCR; TCRdb's table is partial and in-frame only. This sample has roughly 220,000 clones, with more than 75% found just once. The sequencing input was PBMCs or T cells enriched from blood (not recorded which). These TCRs come from a man younger than 45 with acute COVID-19.

This sequence joins TRBV7-2 and TRBJ2-1, with 10 bases fitting TRBD2. The CDR3 length is 16 residues. The germline V gene has CDR1 SGHTA and CDR2 FQGNSA. Losses at the gene ends were 4 bases for V and 10 bases for J; bases not matched to a gene: 13. CDR3 coding DNA: TGTGCCAGCAGCTCCCCCAGCGGGGGGGCCTTGCGGGAGCAGTTCTTC. Its protein product is CASSSPSGGALREQFF.

In nucleotides, the CDR3 is TGTGCCAGCAGCTTGGACAGACGCGAGCAGTACTTC. It codes for CASSLDRREQYF. This chain connects TRBV5-4 to TRBJ2-7; D not certain. CDR3 length: 12 residues. The ends were cut back, 0 bases at V and 6 bases at J, with 7 bases in the middle. Germline lookup yields CDR1 SGHNT and CDR2 YYREEE (reference sequence).

The J gene is TRBJ1-2, the V gene TRBV19, with 7 bases lining up with TRBD1. Trimming cost V 5 bases and J 7 bases; bases outside gene matches: 10. Germline V lookup: CDR1 LNHDA, CDR2 SQIVND (reference sequence). The length of the CDR3 is 14 residues. The CDR3 DNA follows: TGTGCCAGTAGTCTTGGACAGGTAGAGGGTGGCTACACCTTC. Translated, it gives CASSLGQVEGGYTF. Supplemented by reference TRBV19 and TRBJ1-2, the full variable domain reads DGGITQSPKYLFRKEGQNVTLSCEQNLNHDAMYWYRQDPGQGLRLIYYSQIVNDFQKGDIAEGYSVSREKKESFPLTVTSAQKNPTAFYLCASSLGQVEGGYTFGSGTRLTVV.

CDR3 in amino acids: CASSVSGGAETQYF. The CDR3 DNA sequence: TGTGCCAGCAGCGTCAGCGGGGGGGCAGAGACCCAGTACTTC. The J gene is TRBJ2-5, the V gene TRBV9, with 10 bases that match TRBD2. The germline V gene encodes CDR1 SGDLS and CDR2 YYNGEE. The J segment lost 4 bases and the V segment lost 2 bases, leaving 2 bases of the junction unmatched. This CDR3 has 14 amino acids.

This clone has more than one count but fewer than ten. The chain links TRBV7-2 to TRBJ2-1; 8 bases line up with TRBD2. CDR3 size: 15 residues. V gave up 0 bases and J gave up 3 bases; unmatched junction bases: 1. Germline CDR1 and CDR2: SGHTA and FQGNSA. The CDR3: CASSLARGVYNEQFF. CDR3 sequence (DNA): TGTGCCAGCAGCTTAGCGCGGGGGGTCTACAATGAGCAGTTCTTC.

This clone was observed once. The chain recombines TRBV27 with TRBJ1-2; D may be TRBD1 (6 bases). The CDR3 is made up of 19 amino acids. Per the germline V gene, CDR1 is MNHEY and CDR2 is SMNVEV (reference sequence). The ends were cut back, 1 base at V and 1 base at J, with 22 bases in the middle. Here the CDR3 reads CASSLYPPGMGGLNYGYTF. CDR3 in DNA: TGTGCCAGCAGTTTATACCCTCCGGGAATGGGGGGGCTTAACTATGGCTACACCTTC.

The chain combines TRBV9 with TRBJ2-1; perhaps TRBD1 as D (6 bases). There are 15 residues in the CDR3. V lost 3 bases, J lost 0 bases, and 10 bases lay in between. From germline, CDR1 is SGDLS and CDR2 YYNGEE. DNA of the CDR3: TGTGCCAGCAGCGCGGGACATCGCTCCTACAATGAGCAGTTCTTC. Encoded protein: CASSAGHRSYNEQFF.

The chain recombines TRBV4-1 with TRBJ2-2; 7 nucleotides align to TRBD2. The CDR3 sequence is 14 residues long. V shed 8 bases and J 1 base; nucleotides not matched to a gene: 4. The germline V gene encodes CDR1 MGHRA and CDR2 YSYEKL. CDR3 loop: CASHPGGNTGELFF. Written as DNA, the CDR3 is TGCGCCAGCCACCCGGGAGGGAACACCGGGGAGCTGTTTTTT.

The chain employs TRBV7-9 and TRBJ1-2, with TRBD1 as a possible D gene (6 bases). Germline CDR1 and CDR2: SEHNR and FQNEAQ (reference sequence). Trimming cost V 5 bases and J 6 bases, with 13 bases left between them. This CDR3 has 13 residues. Here the CDR3 reads CASSIREGDGYTF. The CDR3 DNA reads TGTGCCAGCAGCATCAGGGAGGGGGATGGCTACACCTTC.

The chain employs TRBV9 and TRBJ1-1; D gene ambiguous. Germline CDR1 is SGDLS and CDR2 is YYNGEE. V lost 0 bases to trimming and J lost 1 base, with 13 bases between them. The CDR3 is made up of 16 amino acids. In nucleotides, the CDR3 is TGTGCCAGCAGCGTAGGGCCCCGCTCGGGGAACACTGAAGCTTTCTTT. Translation: CASSVGPRSGNTEAFF.

This chain links TRBV7-9 with TRBJ1-1; D is perhaps TRBD1 (6 bases). The CDR3 totals 13 residues. The V and J ends lost 8 bases and 4 bases respectively, with 14 bases between them. Germline CDR1 is SEHNR and CDR2 is FQNEAQ (reference sequence). This chain's CDR3 is CASLQGKGTEAFF. CDR3 DNA sequence: TGTGCCAGCCTCCAGGGGAAGGGCACTGAAGCTTTCTTT.

This sequence joins TRBV18 and TRBJ2-7; perhaps TRBD2 as D (5 bases). V was cut by 2 bases and J by 4 bases, with 9 bases left in between. Germline V lookup: CDR1 KGHSH, CDR2 LQKENI. The CDR3 runs 13 residues. The CDR3: CASSPGRTYEQYF. CDR3 sequence (DNA): TGTGCCAGCTCACCAGGCCGGACTTACGAGCAGTACTTC.

V usage is TRBV14 and J usage is TRBJ2-5; D remains unclear. The CDR3 is 14 amino acids. V lost 0 bases and J 6 bases, leaving 11 bases between the germline ends. Germline CDR1 is SGHDN and CDR2 is FVKESK. The CDR3 protein is CASSQDPGVKTQYF. CDR3 in DNA: TGTGCCAGCAGCCAAGATCCGGGTGTGAAGACCCAGTACTTC. Drawing the rest from reference TRBV14 and TRBJ2-5, the complete variable domain is EAGVTQFPSHSVIEKGQTVTLRCDPISGHDNLYWYRRVMGKEIKFLLHFVKESKQDESGMPNNRFLAERTGGTYSTLKVQPAELEDSGVYFCASSQDPGVKTQYFGPGTRLLVL.

About this clone: The sample has other DNA sequences that encode this CDR3 too. This chain uses TRBV6-5 with TRBJ2-3; possibly TRBD2 for D (5 bases). V was pared by 0 bases and J by 1 base, with 8 bases between. This CDR3 has 15 residues. Germline assignment: CDR1 MNHEY and CDR2 SVGAGI. The CDR3 region has the DNA TGTGCCAGCAGTTACTCATCCGGGGGCACAGATACGCAGTATTTT. Amino acid sequence: CASSYSSGGTDTQYF.

The chain employs TRBV5-6 and TRBJ1-5; 7 nucleotides agree with TRBD1. The J segment lost 0 bases and the V segment lost 0 bases, leaving 3 bases of the junction unmatched. Germline assignment: CDR1 SGHDT and CDR2 YYEEEE. The CDR3 consists of 16 residues. The CDR3 bases are TGTGCCAGCAGCTTGGGGGGACAGTATAGCAATCAGCCCCAGCATTTT. The encoded protein is CASSLGGQYSNQPQHF.

The chain employs TRBV3-1 (or the pseudogene TRBV3-2) and TRBJ1-3; possible D gene TRBD1, 5 bases. V was trimmed by 1 base and J by 11 bases, leaving 21 bases between them. From germline, CDR1 is LGHDT and CDR2 YNNKEL (reference sequence). The CDR3 consists of 16 residues. In nucleotides, the CDR3 is TGTGCCAGCAGCCAAGCCGGTTTGGGGAGGGGTCTATCCATATATTTT. This translates into CASSQAGLGRGLSIYF.

The DNA of the CDR3 is TGTGCCAGCAGCCCGACTAGGGGAGAGGAGACCCAGTACTTC. Translated: CASSPTRGEETQYF. This rearrangement joins TRBV6-2 or TRBV6-3 to TRBJ2-5; D perhaps matches TRBD2 (6 bases). Germline V gene sequence: CDR1 MNHEY, CDR2 SVGEGT. With 6 bases removed from V and 5 bases from J, the gap between germline ends came to 16 bases. The CDR3 sequence is 14 residues long.

This rearrangement joins TRBV5-6 to TRBJ1-5, with 10 bases aligning to TRBD1. Per the germline V gene, CDR1 is SGHDT and CDR2 is YYEEEE. CDR3 length: 15 residues. Germline trimming cut 4 bases from V and 5 bases from J; bases unmatched to any gene: 6. The CDR3, as DNA: TGTGCCAGCAGCCATGACAGGGGGCTCTATCAGCCCCAGCATTTT. Protein product: CASSHDRGLYQPQHF.

V and J are TRBV10-1 and TRBJ2-6; D possibly corresponds to TRBD1 (5 bases). From germline, CDR1 is WNHNN and CDR2 SYGVQD (reference sequence). The CDR3 covers 16 residues. V lost 4 bases and J 0 bases, leaving 10 bases between the germline ends. The CDR3 is CASSAGFSSGANVLTF. CDR3 DNA sequence: TGCGCCAGCAGTGCAGGGTTTAGCTCTGGGGCCAACGTCCTGACTTTC.

This chain connects TRBV9 to TRBJ2-4; maybe TRBD2 (5 bases). Germline CDR1 reads SGDLS; CDR2 reads YYNGEE. The V gene lost 4 bases and the J gene lost 0 bases, with 17 bases spanning the gap. The CDR3 loop spans 17 amino acids. The CDR3 loop reads CASSSEREGLAKNIQYF. CDR3 nucleotide sequence: TGTGCCAGCAGCTCTGAGAGAGAGGGCCTAGCCAAAAACATTCAGTACTTC.

The chain joins TRBV5-1 to TRBJ2-5; the match to TRBD2 covers 8 bases. The CDR3 loop spans 16 amino acids. V lost 2 bases and J lost 4; bases outside the gene matches: 10. Germline CDR1 and CDR2: SGHRS and YFSETQ. DNA for the CDR3: TGCGCCAGCAGCTTTGGGACTAGTTTTGTGCGAGAGACCCAGTACTTC. Its protein is CASSFGTSFVRETQYF.

The CDR3 DNA sequence: TGTGCCAGCAGCCATCAACAGGGGGGCAATGAAAAACTGTTTTTT. Translating gives CASSHQQGGNEKLFF. The chain has TRBV4-2 and TRBJ1-4, with 8 bases identical to TRBD1. CDR3 length equals 15 residues. Germline V gene data show CDR1 as LGHNA and CDR2 as YNFKEQ. V dropped 3 bases and J dropped 5; count of bases not matched to a gene: 5.

This clone appeared once. This chain joins TRBV7-9 and TRBJ2-2; TRBD2 matches 11 bases. Germline V CDR1 and CDR2: SEHNR, FQNEAQ (reference sequence). The CDR3 has 15 amino acids. V trimming: 4 bases; J trimming: 3 bases; junction bases outside the gene matches: 1. The CDR3 DNA sequence: TGTGCCAGCAGCTGGGGACTAGCGGACACCGGGGAGCTGTTTTTT. Translating it yields CASSWGLADTGELFF. Variable domain in full (rest from reference TRBV7-9 and TRBJ2-2): DTGVSQNPRHKITKRGQNVTFRCDPISEHNRLYWYRQTLGQGPEFLTYFQNEAQLEKSRLLSDRFSAERPKGSFSTLEIQRTEQGDSAMYLCASSWGLADTGELFFGEGSRLTVL.

This chain uses TRBV5-1 with TRBJ1-1; 10 bases match TRBD1. CDR3 length: 16 residues. V lost 4 bases and J lost 0; bases outside the gene matches: 6. Per the germline V gene, CDR1 is SGHRS and CDR2 is YFSETQ. CDR3 residues: CASSPDRGHMNTEAFF. The CDR3 DNA reads as TGCGCCAGCAGCCCCGACAGGGGGCACATGAACACTGAAGCTTTCTTT.

This chain connects TRBV10-2 to TRBJ1-1; the match to TRBD1 covers 9 bases. This CDR3 comprises 15 residues. CDR1 is WSHSY, CDR2 SAAADI, per germline. V lost 6 bases to trimming and J lost 0 bases; unmatched junction nucleotides: 5. CDR3 region: CASSRDRALNTEAFF. The CDR3 nucleotides read TGCGCCAGCAGCCGGGACAGGGCCTTGAACACTGAAGCTTTCTTT.